Each of the 13 T cell receptor beta chains below was sequenced from the same sample in a study of cytomegalovirus exposure and HLA in healthy donors (TCRdb year 2017). Library method: the immunoSEQ multiplex PCR assay. For the multiplex PCR, a mixture combining 60 forward primers for TCR Vbeta segments and 13 reverse primers for TCR Jbeta segments was used. The immuneACCESS repertoire file appears here via TCRdb, limited to in-frame rearrangements. These files lack a portion of the clones; in checked studies, under half of the deficit traces to unresolved V genes, and the cause of the others is not known. Across this sample there are about 150,000 clones, with roughly 80% seen only once. Clones ranked in the top ten supply less than 8.5% of the sample. Sequenced material: PBMCs. The receptors here all came from a man aged 30-40 years in good health and CMV-seropositive.

V usage is TRBV28 and J usage is TRBJ1-3, with D possibly being TRBD1 (6 bases). Per germline, CDR1 MDHEN and CDR2 SYDVKM. The CDR3 spans 14 residues. Trimming left V 8 bases short and J 4 bases short, with 15 bases between. CDR3 sequence reads: CASLPGGRGNTIYF. In nucleotides, the CDR3 is TGTGCCAGCCTACCCGGGGGGCGAGGAAACACCATATATTTT.

The chain has TRBV27 and TRBJ2-5, with 7 bases identical to TRBD1. CDR3 size: 14 residues. V shed 2 bases and J 2 bases; nucleotides not matched to a gene: 2. CDR1 MNHEY and CDR2 SMNVEV come from the germline V gene (reference sequence). CDR3 nucleotide sequence: TGTGCCAGCAGTTTAAGGGACAGTCAAGAGACCCAGTACTTC. It yields the protein CASSLRDSQETQYF.

The chain combines TRBV29-1 with TRBJ2-2; the match to TRBD2 covers 8 bases. Germline-derived CDR1 and CDR2 are SQVTM and ANQGSEA. This CDR3 has 14 residues. With 7 bases clipped from V and 1 base from J, the junction kept 5 bases outside the gene matches. The CDR3: CSGRGGMNTGELFF. The CDR3, as DNA: TGCAGCGGACGGGGGGGCATGAACACCGGGGAGCTGTTTTTT.

The chain uses TRBV7-8 and TRBJ1-4, with 7 bases lining up with TRBD1. The CDR3 loop spans 15 amino acids. Germline V lookup: CDR1 SGHVS, CDR2 FQNEAQ. Losses at the gene ends were 5 bases for V and 0 bases for J; bases not matched to a gene: 3. CDR3 residues: CASSPGTATNEKLFF. The CDR3 DNA sequence: TGTGCCAGCAGCCCGGGGACAGCAACTAATGAAAAACTGTTTTTT.

This clone was seen more than once but under ten times. This chain uses TRBV4-2 with TRBJ2-3; 12 bases match TRBD2. CDR1 is LGHNA, CDR2 YNFKEQ, per germline. Germline trimming cut 1 base from V and 4 bases from J; bases unmatched to any gene: 3. The CDR3 length is 16 residues. The CDR3 is CASSQASGGAADTQYF. CDR3 coding DNA: TGTGCCAGCAGCCAAGCTAGCGGGGGGGCCGCAGATACGCAGTATTTT.

This clone appeared a single time. The chain carries TRBV7-9 and TRBJ2-5, with 7 bases that match TRBD2. CDR3 size: 14 residues. The ends lost 8 bases at V and 5 bases at J; junction bases unmatched: 11. The germline V gene encodes CDR1 SEHNR and CDR2 FQNEAQ (reference sequence). CDR3 DNA: TGTGCCAGCCTCCCCGCAGGGAGGGATGAGACCCAGTACTTC. Translation gives CASLPAGRDETQYF.

This sequence joins TRBV7-8 and TRBJ1-5, with D possibly TRBD1 on 5 matching bases. The CDR3 runs to 17 residues. The germline CDR1 and CDR2 sequences are SGHVS and FQNEAQ. V lost 5 bases and J lost 3, with 20 bases in between. This CDR3 is CASSPEWGGANNQPQHF. The CDR3 nucleotides read TGTGCCAGCAGCCCGGAGTGGGGGGGAGCGAACAATCAGCCCCAGCATTTT.

The genes are TRBV11-2 and TRBJ1-1; no reliable D call. Germline V gene lookup returns CDR1 SGHAT and CDR2 FQNNGV. Trimming left V 3 bases short and J 0 bases short, with 14 bases between. The CDR3 spans 16 residues. The CDR3: CASSLSDWPMNTEAFF. In DNA, the CDR3 is TGTGCCAGCAGCTTGTCTGACTGGCCGATGAACACTGAAGCTTTCTTT.

The rearrangement uses TRBV9 and TRBJ1-1; D unresolved. Germline V gives CDR1 SGDLS, CDR2 YYNGEE. CDR3 length: 14 residues. V dropped 0 bases and J dropped 1 base, with 7 bases sitting between them. The CDR3 is CASSVDRWNTEAFF. In nucleotides, the CDR3 is TGTGCCAGCAGCGTAGATAGATGGAACACTGAAGCTTTCTTT.

This rearrangement joins TRBV27 to TRBJ1-5, with 7 bases fitting TRBD1. Trimming removed 6 bases from V and 0 bases from J; junction bases left unmatched: 8. Germline CDR1 MNHEY, CDR2 SMNVEV (reference sequence). This CDR3 is built from 16 residues. Here the CDR3 reads CASSSARDSSNQPQHF. DNA of the CDR3: TGTGCCAGCAGCTCAGCTCGGGACAGTAGCAATCAGCCCCAGCATTTT.

The chain combines TRBV7-6 with TRBJ1-3, with TRBD1 matching over 8 bases. The CDR3 is made up of 17 amino acids. The germline gives CDR1 SGHVS, CDR2 FNYEAQ. V lost 1 base, J lost 0 bases, and 5 bases stayed unmatched. The CDR3, as DNA: TGTGCCAGCAGCTTAGTGGACAGGGTTCTCTCTGGAAACACCATATATTTT. Encoded protein: CASSLVDRVLSGNTIYF.

The chain carries TRBV6-1 and TRBJ1-5; 8 nucleotides match TRBD1. V trimming: 5 bases; J trimming: 7 bases; junction bases outside the gene matches: 10. Germline lookup yields CDR1 MNHNS and CDR2 SASEGT. The CDR3 runs to 15 residues. CDR3 residues: CASSSQGVEGQPQHF. The CDR3 nucleotides read TGTGCCAGCAGTTCACAGGGGGTAGAAGGACAGCCCCAGCATTTT.

The V gene is TRBV10-3, the J gene TRBJ2-1; 11 bases align to TRBD2. The V and J ends lost 2 bases and 4 bases, in that order; junction bases with no gene match: 1. This CDR3 has 15 amino acids. CDR1 and CDR2 from the germline V gene are ENHRY and SYGVKD. Here the CDR3 reads CAISEGTSGYNEQFF. As DNA, the CDR3 is TGTGCCATCAGTGAGGGGACTAGCGGTTACAATGAGCAGTTCTTC.